The 23 T cell receptor beta chains reported below all come from one sample, sequenced in a study of blood T cell repertoires in COVID-19. Clones were read by immunoSEQ multiplex PCR, and TCRdb kept only the in-frame ones, dropping some. The data hold about 200,000 clones, with approximately 91% observed a single time. Sequencing was performed on peripheral blood. These receptors were taken from a man aged 35 to 55 with acute or convalescent COVID-19.

The rearrangement joins TRBV28 to TRBJ2-7, with 11 bases lining up with TRBD1. CDR1 and CDR2 from the germline V gene are MDHEN and SYDVKM. Trimming at V came to 7 bases and at J to 2 bases, leaving 4 bases not matched to a gene. The CDR3 totals 14 residues. The CDR3 bases are TGTGCCAGCACGCGGGACAGGGGGACCTACGAGCAGTACTTC. Its translation: CASTRDRGTYEQYF.

The chain joins TRBV27 to TRBJ2-7; no reliable D call. In germline, CDR1 is MNHEY, CDR2 SMNVEV (reference sequence). Trimming left V 2 bases short and J 2 bases short, with 10 bases between. There are 14 residues in the CDR3. The CDR3 nucleotides are TGTGCCAGCAGTTTAAGTGCCGGTACCTACGAGCAGTACTTC. It translates to CASSLSAGTYEQYF.

This chain links TRBV6-1 with TRBJ1-2; 9 bases are a match to TRBD1. The germline V gene has CDR1 MNHNS and CDR2 SASEGT. V was pared by 3 bases and J by 6 bases, with 8 bases of the junction left unmatched. The CDR3 loop spans 15 amino acids. This chain's CDR3 is CASSEPGQGIDGYTF. Here the CDR3 DNA reads TGTGCCAGCAGTGAGCCGGGACAGGGAATTGATGGCTACACCTTC.

To note about this clone: One end of the junction does not line up with germline, which may come from a read error. This chain connects TRBV6-4 to TRBJ2-1, with a possible D match to TRBD2 (6 bases). Looked up from germline, CDR1 is MRHNA and CDR2 is SNTAGT. This CDR3 has 14 amino acids. The CDR3 nucleotides are TGTGCCACCAGTATACGGGGGACGATCGATGAGCAGTTCTTC. The encoded protein is CATSIRGTIDEQFF.

V and J are TRBV12-3 or TRBV12-4 and TRBJ1-2; no clear D. V was cut by 7 bases and J by 4 bases, with 10 bases left in between. The CDR3 is 12 residues long. Here the CDR3 DNA reads TGTGCCAGCAACAGCATTTCCTATGGCTACACCTTC. This sequence encodes CASNSISYGYTF.

This clone was observed once. The chain employs TRBV11-2 and TRBJ2-3; TRBD2 might be the D (5 bases). The CDR3 has 15 residues. Germline CDR1 is SGHAT and CDR2 is FQNNGV. V was pared by 8 bases and J by 1 base, with 16 bases between. Here the CDR3 reads CASVGWMGGTDTQYF. The CDR3 DNA reads TGTGCCAGCGTAGGTTGGATGGGAGGCACAGATACGCAGTATTTT.

This clone came up a few times. The V call is TRBV29-1, the J call TRBJ1-1; possibly TRBD1 for D (6 bases). Germline-derived CDR1 and CDR2 are SQVTM and ANQGSEA. The CDR3 has 13 amino acids. Between the trimmed V and J ends, which lost 4 bases and 5 bases, there was a span of 14 bases. CDR3 DNA sequence: TGCAGCGTTGCCCGACAGGTGGGGACTGAAGCTTTCTTT. The encoded protein is CSVARQVGTEAFF.

The rearrangement joins TRBV12-3 or TRBV12-4 to TRBJ1-1; the D gene is possibly TRBD1 (5 bases). This CDR3 has 13 residues. V was cut by 1 base and J by 14 bases, with 17 bases left in between. CDR3: CASSLDQGSRSFF. The CDR3 DNA is TGTGCCAGCAGTTTAGATCAGGGATCAAGGTCCTTCTTT.

This clone was found a few times. The rearrangement joins TRBV6-2 or TRBV6-3 to TRBJ2-1; TRBD1 matches 8 bases. Germline trimming cut 4 bases from V and 6 bases from J; bases unmatched to any gene: 8. This CDR3 contains 15 residues. Germline assignment: CDR1 MNHEY and CDR2 SVGEGT. The CDR3 protein is CASSLGQGEVNEQFF. The CDR3 nucleotides are TGTGCCAGCAGTTTAGGACAGGGCGAGGTCAATGAGCAGTTCTTC.

This chain links TRBV4-2 with TRBJ1-2; D may be TRBD1 (6 bases). V was cut by 8 bases and J by 2 bases, with 18 bases left in between. Germline lookup yields CDR1 LGHNA and CDR2 YNFKEQ. The CDR3 consists of 15 residues. The DNA for the CDR3 is TGTGCCAGCGGTGGGGGCCGTCTATCCAACTATGGCTACACCTTC. The encoded protein is CASGGGRLSNYGYTF.

J is TRBJ1-3 and V is TRBV19; the D gene is possibly TRBD1 (6 bases). The germline gives CDR1 LNHDA, CDR2 SQIVND (reference sequence). V was clipped by 8 bases and J by 0 bases, with 17 bases between them. The CDR3 sequence is 16 residues long. In DNA, the CDR3 is TGTGCCAGTGGAAGACAGGCAAATCCCTCTGGAAACACCATATATTTT. It codes for CASGRQANPSGNTIYF.

The rearrangement links TRBV7-2 to TRBJ2-5; 7 bases are shared with TRBD1. V lost 5 bases, J lost 5 bases, and 14 bases stayed unmatched. CDR3 length: 16 amino acids. Germline CDR1 is SGHTA and CDR2 is FQGNSA. The DNA for the CDR3 is TGTGCCAGCAGCACTTACGCTGGGACAGTTACCGAGACCCAGTACTTC. This sequence encodes CASSTYAGTVTETQYF.

J is TRBJ1-1 and V is TRBV6-6; 7 bases are a match to TRBD1. Germline trimming cut 2 bases from V and 7 bases from J; bases unmatched to any gene: 7. The CDR3 has 14 residues. From germline, CDR1 is MNHNY and CDR2 SVGAGI (reference sequence). CDR3 protein: CASSYPGQVYEAFF. CDR3 bases: TGTGCCAGCAGTTACCCCGGACAGGTTTATGAAGCTTTCTTT.

The chain combines TRBV9 with TRBJ2-7; TRBD1 matches at 9 bases. The CDR3 consists of 15 residues. Germline CDR1 is SGDLS and CDR2 is YYNGEE. The junction had 5 bases not matched to a gene; V was cut back by 1 base and J by 3 bases. The CDR3 DNA sequence: TGTGCCAGCAGCGTAAGTGGGACAGGGTTCTACGAGCAGTACTTC. It translates to CASSVSGTGFYEQYF.

V gene TRBV27 combines with J gene TRBJ1-2; D is perhaps TRBD1 (6 bases). The CDR3 spans 16 residues. Germline loops: CDR1 MNHEY, CDR2 SMNVEV (reference sequence). With 2 bases removed from V and 4 bases from J, the gap between germline ends came to 17 bases. The CDR3 loop is CASSLAGARGVYGYTF. CDR3 nucleotide sequence: TGTGCCAGCAGTTTAGCGGGGGCAAGGGGAGTCTATGGCTACACCTTC.

The V and J genes are TRBV5-1 and TRBJ1-4; a possible D gene is TRBD1 (6 bases). Trimming shortened V by 5 bases and J by 4 bases, and 15 bases separated the two germline ends. CDR1 and CDR2 from the germline V gene are SGHRS and YFSETQ. The CDR3 is 15 amino acids. The CDR3 nucleotides are TGCGCCAGCAGTCTTACAGGGCCCCTTAATGAAAAACTGTTTTTT. Protein: CASSLTGPLNEKLFF.

The chain uses TRBV28 and TRBJ2-3; 11 bases map to TRBD2. Germline V gene lookup returns CDR1 MDHEN and CDR2 SYDVKM. Trimming took 5 bases from V and 3 from J; bases not matched to a gene: 7. The CDR3 is made up of 16 amino acids. The CDR3 DNA is TGTGCCAGCAGTCCGGGACTAGCGGTTATTACAGATACGCAGTATTTT. The encoded protein is CASSPGLAVITDTQYF.

This clone was seen once. CDR3 in amino acids: CASSSNGAGETQYF. The CDR3 DNA follows: TGTGCCAGCAGTTCGAATGGGGCGGGGGAGACCCAGTACTTC. The chain carries TRBV6-5 and TRBJ2-5; D is perhaps TRBD2 (6 bases). Per germline, CDR1 MNHEY and CDR2 SVGAGI. Trimming stripped 4 bases from V and 5 bases from J, with 14 bases between. The CDR3 runs to 14 residues.

CDR3 DNA sequence: TGTGCCAGCAGTCTTAGCGGAAGCTCCTACAATGAGCAGTTCTTC. Amino acids: CASSLSGSSYNEQFF. V is TRBV27 and J is TRBJ2-1, with D possibly being TRBD2 (6 bases). The V end was cut by 5 bases, the J end by 0 bases, with 11 bases between. Germline CDR1 reads MNHEY; CDR2 reads SMNVEV (reference sequence). CDR3 length: 15 amino acids.

The rearrangement links TRBV3-1 (or the pseudogene TRBV3-2) to TRBJ2-2; D gene uncertain. The germline V gene has CDR1 LGHDT and CDR2 YNNKEL (reference sequence). The CDR3 covers 12 residues. Trimming shortened V by 4 bases and J by 9 bases, and 9 bases separated the two germline ends. This CDR3 is CASSPPSWELFF. CDR3 nucleotide sequence: TGTGCCAGCAGCCCTCCCAGTTGGGAGCTGTTTTTT.

The chain has TRBV7-2 and TRBJ2-7, with 8 bases fitting TRBD2. This CDR3 is 14 amino acids long. CDR1 and CDR2 from the germline V gene are SGHTA and FQGNSA. Losses at the gene ends were 2 bases for V and 7 bases for J; bases not matched to a gene: 7. CDR3 DNA: TGTGCCAGCAGCTTAACCGGGAGGGCCCTAGAGCAGTACTTC. As protein: CASSLTGRALEQYF.

V usage is TRBV7-9 and J usage is TRBJ1-1, with D possibly being TRBD1 (6 bases). The germline V gene encodes CDR1 SEHNR and CDR2 FQNEAQ (reference sequence). Between the trimmed V and J ends, which lost 0 bases and 4 bases, there was a span of 12 bases. The CDR3 consists of 15 residues. This CDR3 is CASSLAQGRTTEAFF. For the CDR3, the DNA is TGTGCCAGCAGCTTAGCGCAGGGGAGAACCACTGAAGCTTTCTTT.

The chain combines TRBV21-1 with TRBJ1-3; TRBD1 is taken as the D call from the table, unchecked against the DNA. TRBV21-1 has pseudogene status. The CDR3 extends over 17 amino acids. CDR3 DNA sequence: TGTGCCAGCAGCAAAAAGGGGACAGGGATATCAGGAAACACCATATATTTT. Protein: CASSKKGTGISGNTIYF.